This note documents a single T cell receptor beta chain sequence. The CDR3 consists of 13 residues. Looked up from germline, CDR1 is MDHEN and CDR2 is SYDVKM. The V gene lost 8 bases and the J gene lost 4 bases, with 15 bases spanning the gap. The PCR ran on 60 Vbeta and 13 Jbeta primers. The method was immunoSEQ multiplex PCR; TCRdb's version includes in-frame clones alone and lacks a portion of them. The sample holds about 82,000 clones, around 79% seen once. This entry belongs to a study of cytomegalovirus exposure and HLA in healthy donors. Sequenced material: PBMCs. This TCR was recovered from a human donor in good health. The genes are TRBV28 and TRBJ2-7; D perhaps matches TRBD1 (5 bases). CDR3 nucleotides: TGTGCCAGCCAGGCACCAGGGCAGTACGAGCAGTACTTC. This codes for CASQAPGQYEQYF.